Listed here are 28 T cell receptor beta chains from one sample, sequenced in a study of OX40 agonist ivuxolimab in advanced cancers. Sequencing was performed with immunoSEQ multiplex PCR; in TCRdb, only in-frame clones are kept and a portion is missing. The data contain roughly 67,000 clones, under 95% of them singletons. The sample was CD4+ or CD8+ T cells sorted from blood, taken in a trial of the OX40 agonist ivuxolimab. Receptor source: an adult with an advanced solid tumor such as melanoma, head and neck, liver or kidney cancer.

DNA of the CDR3: TGTGCCAGCAGTGGTCAACAGGGGATTTCTTACGAGCAGTACTTC. Protein sequence: CASSGQQGISYEQYF. The chain uses TRBV28 and TRBJ2-7, with 7 bases identical to TRBD1. The trim removed 5 bases at V and 4 bases at J, leaving 11 bases unmatched. CDR1 is MDHEN and CDR2 is SYDVKM in the germline V gene. This CDR3 is built from 15 residues.

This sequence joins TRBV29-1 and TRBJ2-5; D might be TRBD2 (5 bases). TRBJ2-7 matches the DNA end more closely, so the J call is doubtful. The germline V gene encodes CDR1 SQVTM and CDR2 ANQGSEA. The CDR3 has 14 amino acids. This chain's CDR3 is CSVVAHLEGYEQYF. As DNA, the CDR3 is TGCAGCGTTGTGGCACACCTCGAGGGCTACGAGCAGTACTTC.

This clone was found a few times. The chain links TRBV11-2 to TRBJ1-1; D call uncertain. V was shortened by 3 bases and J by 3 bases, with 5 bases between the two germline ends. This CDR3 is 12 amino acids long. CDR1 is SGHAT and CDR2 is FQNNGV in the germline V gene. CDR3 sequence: CASSLDYTEAFF. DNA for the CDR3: TGTGCCAGCAGCTTGGATTACACTGAAGCTTTCTTT.

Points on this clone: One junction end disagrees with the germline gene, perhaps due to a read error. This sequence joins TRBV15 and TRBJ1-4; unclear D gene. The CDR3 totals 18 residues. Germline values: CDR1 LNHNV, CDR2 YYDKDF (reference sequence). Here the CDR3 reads CATSRAPGSGEAFPRTGF. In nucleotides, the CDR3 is TGTGCCACCAGCAGAGCACCTGGATCAGGAGAGGCTTTCCCGAGGACTGGGTTT.

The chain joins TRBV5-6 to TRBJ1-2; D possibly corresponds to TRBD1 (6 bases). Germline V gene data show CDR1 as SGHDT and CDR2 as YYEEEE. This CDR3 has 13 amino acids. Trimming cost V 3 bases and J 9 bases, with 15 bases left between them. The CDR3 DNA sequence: TGTGCCAGCAGCTATGGGACAATCGGGCGCTACACCTTC. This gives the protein CASSYGTIGRYTF.

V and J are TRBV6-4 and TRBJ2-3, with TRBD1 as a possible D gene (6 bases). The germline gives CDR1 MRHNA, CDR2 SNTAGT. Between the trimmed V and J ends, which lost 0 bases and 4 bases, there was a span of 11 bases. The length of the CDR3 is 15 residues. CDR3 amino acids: CASSDSLDSSDTQYF. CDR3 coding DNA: TGTGCCAGCAGTGACTCCCTGGACAGCTCAGATACGCAGTATTTT.

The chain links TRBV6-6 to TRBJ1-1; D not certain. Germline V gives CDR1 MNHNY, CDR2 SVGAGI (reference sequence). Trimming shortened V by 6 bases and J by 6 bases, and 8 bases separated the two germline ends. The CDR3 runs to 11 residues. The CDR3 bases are TGTGCCAGCAGCCCAGGCGCTGAAGCTTTCTTT. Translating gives CASSPGAEAFF.

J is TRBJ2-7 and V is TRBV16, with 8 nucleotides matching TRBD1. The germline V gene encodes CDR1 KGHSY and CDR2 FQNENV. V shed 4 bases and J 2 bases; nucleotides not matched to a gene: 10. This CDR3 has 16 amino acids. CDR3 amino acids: CASSLRQGLSTYEQYF. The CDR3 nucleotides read TGTGCCAGCAGCCTAAGACAGGGGCTCTCGACCTACGAGCAGTACTTC. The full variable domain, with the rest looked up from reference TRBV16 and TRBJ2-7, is GEEVAQTPKHLVRGEGQKAKLYCAPIKGHSYVFWYQQVLKNEFKFLISFQNENVFDETGMPKERFSAKCLPNSPCSLEIQATKLEDSAVYFCASSLRQGLSTYEQYFGPGTRLTVT.

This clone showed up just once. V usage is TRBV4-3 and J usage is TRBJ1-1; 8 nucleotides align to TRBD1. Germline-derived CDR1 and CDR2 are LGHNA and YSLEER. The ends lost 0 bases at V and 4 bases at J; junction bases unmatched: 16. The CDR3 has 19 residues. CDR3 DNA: TGCGCCAGCAGCCAAGATGCGTTAGGACAGGGATGGGGGGGCACTGAAGCTTTCTTT. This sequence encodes CASSQDALGQGWGGTEAFF.

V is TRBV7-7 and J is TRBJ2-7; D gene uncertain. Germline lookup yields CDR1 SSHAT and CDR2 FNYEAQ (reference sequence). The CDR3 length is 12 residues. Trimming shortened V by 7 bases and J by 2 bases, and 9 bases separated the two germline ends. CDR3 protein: CASTVQTYEQYF. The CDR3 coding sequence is TGTGCCAGCACCGTCCAGACCTACGAGCAGTACTTC. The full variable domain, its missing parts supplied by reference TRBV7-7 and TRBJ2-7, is GAGVSQSPRYKVTKRGQDVTLRCDPISSHATLYWYQQALGQGPEFLTYFNYEAQPDKSGLPSDRFSAERPEGSISTLTIQRTEQRDSAMYRCASTVQTYEQYFGPGTRLTVT.

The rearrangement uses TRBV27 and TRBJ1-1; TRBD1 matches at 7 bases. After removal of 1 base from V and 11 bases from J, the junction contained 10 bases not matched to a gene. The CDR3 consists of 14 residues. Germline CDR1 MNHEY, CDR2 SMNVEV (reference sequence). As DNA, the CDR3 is TGTGCCAGCAGTTTATGGGGACAGCGCCGAACGGCTTTCTTT. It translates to CASSLWGQRRTAFF.

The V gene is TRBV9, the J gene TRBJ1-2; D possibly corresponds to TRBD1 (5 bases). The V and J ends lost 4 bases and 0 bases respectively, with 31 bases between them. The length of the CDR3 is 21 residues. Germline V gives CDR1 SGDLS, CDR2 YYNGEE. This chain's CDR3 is CASSTHHGGSADLPPNYGYTF. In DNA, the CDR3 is TGTGCCAGCAGCACCCATCACGGGGGGTCAGCAGACCTCCCCCCTAACTATGGCTACACCTTC.

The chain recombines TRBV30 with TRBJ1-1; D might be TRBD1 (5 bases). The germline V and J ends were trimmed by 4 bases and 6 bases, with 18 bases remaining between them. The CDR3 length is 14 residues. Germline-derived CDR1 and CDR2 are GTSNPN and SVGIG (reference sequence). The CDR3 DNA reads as TGTGCCTGGACCCAGGGACGGGGAAGTTCTGAAGCTTTCTTT. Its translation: CAWTQGRGSSEAFF.

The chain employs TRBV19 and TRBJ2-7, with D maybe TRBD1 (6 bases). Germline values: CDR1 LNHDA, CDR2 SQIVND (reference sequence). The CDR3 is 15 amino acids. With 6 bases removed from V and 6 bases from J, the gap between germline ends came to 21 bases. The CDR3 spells CASRNERQVGAEQYF. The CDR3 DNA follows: TGTGCCAGTAGAAACGAAAGACAGGTGGGGGCCGAGCAGTACTTC.

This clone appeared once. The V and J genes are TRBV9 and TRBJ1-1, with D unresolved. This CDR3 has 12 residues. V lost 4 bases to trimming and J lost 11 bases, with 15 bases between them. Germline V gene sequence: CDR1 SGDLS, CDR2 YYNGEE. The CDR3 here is CASSPSPDRAFF. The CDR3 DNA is TGTGCCAGCAGCCCAAGTCCGGATCGGGCTTTCTTT.

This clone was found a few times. CDR3 nucleotide sequence: TGTGCCTGGGGGCTGGCGCGCACTGAAGCTTTCTTT. Translation gives CAWGLARTEAFF. This chain joins TRBV30 and TRBJ1-1; D not certain. The germline V gene has CDR1 GTSNPN and CDR2 SVGIG (reference sequence). This CDR3 has 12 residues. Trimming cost V 5 bases and J 4 bases, with 11 bases left between them.

CDR3 amino acids: CASSSTFGTGSEKLFF. The CDR3 nucleotides read TGTGCCAGCAGCTCCACTTTCGGGACAGGGAGTGAAAAACTGTTTTTT. This sequence joins TRBV7-9 and TRBJ1-4; 9 nucleotides line up with TRBD1. With V trimmed by 4 bases and J by 7 bases, 10 bases remained unmatched. The length of the CDR3 is 16 residues. CDR1 and CDR2 from the germline V gene are SEHNR and FQNEAQ (reference sequence).

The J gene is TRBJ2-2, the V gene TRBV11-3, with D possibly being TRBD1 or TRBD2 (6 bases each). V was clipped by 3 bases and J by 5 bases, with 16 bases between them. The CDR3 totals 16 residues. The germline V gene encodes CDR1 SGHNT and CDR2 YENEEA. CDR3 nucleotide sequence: TGTGCCAGCAGCTTTAATTGGGGGGCCTTGACCGGGGAGCTGTTTTTT. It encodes CASSFNWGALTGELFF. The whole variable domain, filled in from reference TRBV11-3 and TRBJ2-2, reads EAGVVQSPRYKIIEKKQPVAFWCNPISGHNTLYWYLQNLGQGPELLIRYENEEAVDDSQLPKDRFSAERLKGVDSTLKIQPAELGDSAVYLCASSFNWGALTGELFFGEGSRLTVL.

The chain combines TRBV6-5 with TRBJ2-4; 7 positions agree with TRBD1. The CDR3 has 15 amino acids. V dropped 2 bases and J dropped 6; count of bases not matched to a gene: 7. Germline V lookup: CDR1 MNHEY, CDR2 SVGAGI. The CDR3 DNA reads TGTGCCAGCAGTTACACCGGGACAGAAATAAACATTCAGTACTTC. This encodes CASSYTGTEINIQYF.

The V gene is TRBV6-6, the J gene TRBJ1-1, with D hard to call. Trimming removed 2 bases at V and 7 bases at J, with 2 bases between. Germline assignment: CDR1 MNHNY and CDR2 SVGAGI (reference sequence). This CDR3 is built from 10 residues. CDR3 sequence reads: CASSYGEAFF. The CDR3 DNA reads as TGTGCCAGCAGTTACGGTGAAGCTTTCTTT.

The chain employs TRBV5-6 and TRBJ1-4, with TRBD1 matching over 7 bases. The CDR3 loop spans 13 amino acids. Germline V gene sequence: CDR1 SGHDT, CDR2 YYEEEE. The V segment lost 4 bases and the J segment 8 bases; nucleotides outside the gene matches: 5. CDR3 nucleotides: TGTGCCAGCAGCGCCACAGGGGTGGAAAAACTGTTTTTT. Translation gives CASSATGVEKLFF.

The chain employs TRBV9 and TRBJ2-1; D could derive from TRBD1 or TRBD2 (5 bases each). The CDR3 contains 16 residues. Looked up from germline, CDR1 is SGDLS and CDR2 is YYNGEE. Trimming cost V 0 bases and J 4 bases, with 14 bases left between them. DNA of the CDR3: TGTGCCAGCAGCGTAGAGGGGCTAGCCGCATACAATGAGCAGTTCTTC. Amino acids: CASSVEGLAAYNEQFF.

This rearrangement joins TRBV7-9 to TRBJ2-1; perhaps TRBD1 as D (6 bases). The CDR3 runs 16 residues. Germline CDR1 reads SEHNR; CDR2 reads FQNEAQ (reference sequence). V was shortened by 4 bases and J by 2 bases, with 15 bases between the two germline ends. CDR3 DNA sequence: TGTGCCAGCAGCTCCGGGGCAGGGGTAGCCTACAATGAGCAGTTCTTC. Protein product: CASSSGAGVAYNEQFF.

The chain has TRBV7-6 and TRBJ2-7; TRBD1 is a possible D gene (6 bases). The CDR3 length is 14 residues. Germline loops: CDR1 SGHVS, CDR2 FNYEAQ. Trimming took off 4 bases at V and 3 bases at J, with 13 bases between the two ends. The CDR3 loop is CASSSDVGGYEQYF. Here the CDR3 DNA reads TGTGCCAGCAGCTCCGACGTAGGGGGCTACGAGCAGTACTTC.

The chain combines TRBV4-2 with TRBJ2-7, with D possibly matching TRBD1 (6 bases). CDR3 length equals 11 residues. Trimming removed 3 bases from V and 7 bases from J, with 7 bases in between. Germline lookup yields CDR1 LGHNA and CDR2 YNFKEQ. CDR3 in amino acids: CASSHGQEQYF. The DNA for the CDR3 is TGTGCCAGCAGCCACGGACAGGAGCAGTACTTC.

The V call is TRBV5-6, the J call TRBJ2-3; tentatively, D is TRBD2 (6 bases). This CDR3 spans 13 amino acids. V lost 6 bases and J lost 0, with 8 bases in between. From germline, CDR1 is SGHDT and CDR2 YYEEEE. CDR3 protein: CASTGTSTDTQYF. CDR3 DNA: TGTGCCAGCACCGGGACTAGCACAGATACGCAGTATTTT.

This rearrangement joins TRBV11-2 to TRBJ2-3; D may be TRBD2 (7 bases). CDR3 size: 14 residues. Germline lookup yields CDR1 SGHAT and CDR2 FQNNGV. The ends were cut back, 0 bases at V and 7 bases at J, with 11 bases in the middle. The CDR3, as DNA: TGTGCCAGCAGCTTAGAAGGGGGGGCATATACGCAGTATTTT. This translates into CASSLEGGAYTQYF.

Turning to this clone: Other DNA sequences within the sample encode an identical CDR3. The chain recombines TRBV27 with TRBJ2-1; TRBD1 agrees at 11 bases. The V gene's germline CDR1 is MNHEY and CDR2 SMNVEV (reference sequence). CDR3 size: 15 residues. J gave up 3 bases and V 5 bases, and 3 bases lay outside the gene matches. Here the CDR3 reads CASSPGTGGYNEQFF. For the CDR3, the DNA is TGTGCCAGCAGTCCGGGGACAGGGGGCTACAATGAGCAGTTCTTC.